The 29 T cell receptor beta chains listed next were all sequenced from one sample in a study of T cell responses to AZD1222 COVID-19 vaccine. Clones were sequenced by immunoSEQ multiplex PCR, and TCRdb holds only the in-frame ones, with some missing. This sample has some 150,000 clones, with 92% found just once. This sample comprised peripheral blood, obtained 28 days after the second AZD1222 dose. These receptors came from an adult who received the AZD1222 COVID-19 vaccine.

The rearrangement links TRBV6-1 to TRBJ2-7, with D possibly called TRBD1 or TRBD2 (5 bases each). CDR1 and CDR2 (germline): MNHNS, SASEGT. This CDR3 comprises 14 residues. V lost 2 bases and J 3 bases, leaving 11 bases between the germline ends. As DNA, the CDR3 is TGTGCCAGCAGTGAATGGGGGACGGACTACGAGCAGTACTTC. It is translated as CASSEWGTDYEQYF.

The chain joins TRBV10-3 to TRBJ2-7; TRBD1 matches at 9 bases. Germline V gene lookup returns CDR1 ENHRY and CDR2 SYGVKD. CDR3 length equals 14 residues. The J segment lost 2 bases and the V segment lost 7 bases, leaving 6 bases of the junction unmatched. The CDR3 DNA reads TGTGCCATCAAAGGACAGGGGACCCCCTACGAGCAGTACTTC. It codes for CAIKGQGTPYEQYF.

This rearrangement joins TRBV3-1 (or the pseudogene TRBV3-2) to TRBJ2-1, with D maybe TRBD1 (6 bases). The CDR3 sequence is 14 residues long. CDR1 is LGHDT, CDR2 YNNKEL, per germline (reference sequence). The ends were cut back, 0 bases at V and 8 bases at J, with 11 bases in the middle. The CDR3 nucleotides read TGTGCCAGCAGCCAAGAGGGGGCTGTTTATGAGCAGTTCTTC. Translating gives CASSQEGAVYEQFF.

This chain joins TRBV5-1 and TRBJ2-7, with D unclear. Germline V lookup: CDR1 SGHRS, CDR2 YFSETQ. This CDR3 has 14 residues. With 4 bases removed from V and 0 bases from J, the gap between germline ends came to 11 bases. CDR3 nucleotide sequence: TGCGCCAGCAGCCCCCCGACAACCTCCTACGAGCAGTACTTC. It translates to CASSPPTTSYEQYF.

V is TRBV28 and J is TRBJ2-3; 11 bases agree with TRBD2. The germline V gene encodes CDR1 MDHEN and CDR2 SYDVKM. Losses at the gene ends were 6 bases for V and 0 bases for J; bases not matched to a gene: 11. The CDR3 runs to 18 residues. This CDR3 is CASRPWASGRRSTDTQYF. The CDR3 nucleotides are TGTGCCAGCAGGCCCTGGGCTAGCGGGAGGAGGAGCACAGATACGCAGTATTTT.

V usage is TRBV11-1 and J usage is TRBJ2-2; the D is unclear. Trimming removed 5 bases at V and 1 base at J, with 8 bases between. The CDR3 has 14 amino acids. Germline V gives CDR1 SGHAT, CDR2 FQDESV (reference sequence). Written as DNA, the CDR3 is TGTGCCAGCAGCACCGACGAGAACACCGGGGAGCTGTTTTTT. Residues: CASSTDENTGELFF.

This clone was seen once. The CDR3 nucleotides are TGTGCCAGCAACGAGTATTTCTCTGAACTGTTTTTT. Protein sequence: CASNEYFSELFF. The V and J genes are TRBV6-5 and TRBJ1-4; no clear D gene. CDR1 and CDR2 (germline): MNHEY, SVGAGI. The CDR3 runs 12 residues. V was trimmed by 7 bases and J by 12 bases, leaving 15 bases between them.

This chain joins TRBV27 and TRBJ1-1; D is unclear. Trimming removed 0 bases at V and 5 bases at J, with 16 bases between. From germline, CDR1 is MNHEY and CDR2 SMNVEV (reference sequence). The CDR3 is 16 residues long. CDR3 sequence: CASSLSAIGKGTEAFF. CDR3 DNA sequence: TGTGCCAGCAGTTTATCCGCGATCGGGAAGGGAACTGAAGCTTTCTTT.

J is TRBJ2-1 and V is TRBV7-6; 10 nucleotides align to TRBD2. The V segment lost 6 bases and the J segment 0 bases; nucleotides outside the gene matches: 5. In germline, CDR1 is SGHVS, CDR2 FNYEAQ. This CDR3 contains 16 residues. This CDR3 is CASSYLAGASYNEQFF. The CDR3 bases are TGTGCCAGCAGTTACCTAGCGGGAGCCTCCTACAATGAGCAGTTCTTC.

This CDR3 reads CASRAPQGARNEQYF. The CDR3 nucleotides read TGTGCCAGCCGCGCCCCACAGGGGGCTAGGAACGAGCAGTACTTC. The V and J genes are TRBV6-6 and TRBJ2-7; 9 bases fit TRBD1. The CDR3 runs to 15 residues. The germline V gene has CDR1 MNHNY and CDR2 SVGAGI (reference sequence). The V gene end was trimmed by 8 bases and the J gene end by 5 bases; junction bases not matched to a gene: 13.

The chain uses TRBV6-4 and TRBJ2-2, with D tentatively TRBD1 (5 bases). The V end was cut by 2 bases, the J end by 1 base, with 5 bases between. The CDR3 consists of 14 residues. The V gene's germline CDR1 is MRHNA and CDR2 SNTAGT. The DNA of the CDR3 is TGTGCCAGCAGTGACACAGGGAACACCGGGGAGCTGTTTTTT. Amino acid sequence: CASSDTGNTGELFF.

The V gene is TRBV11-3, the J gene TRBJ1-1, with D unclear. Trimming shortened V by 0 bases and J by 3 bases, and 11 bases separated the two germline ends. The CDR3 runs to 15 residues. In germline, CDR1 is SGHNT, CDR2 YENEEA. For the CDR3, the DNA is TGTGCCAGCAGCTTAGATCCCGGCAAAGACACTGAAGCTTTCTTT. Residues: CASSLDPGKDTEAFF.

This clone was seen more than once but under ten times. CDR3 sequence reads: CASRRTGGNYGYTF. In nucleotides, the CDR3 is TGTGCCAGCCGGAGGACAGGGGGTAACTATGGCTACACCTTC. The chain is built from TRBV9 and TRBJ1-2; TRBD1 matches 10 bases. V was clipped by 7 bases and J by 1 base; unmatched bases: 4. This CDR3 spans 14 amino acids. The germline V gene encodes CDR1 SGDLS and CDR2 YYNGEE.

This CDR3 is CASSLEGGESPLHF. As DNA, the CDR3 is TGCGCCAGCAGCTTGGAAGGGGGCGAATCACCCCTCCACTTT. V and J are TRBV5-1 and TRBJ1-6, with 7 positions matching TRBD1. Germline CDR1 is SGHRS and CDR2 is YFSETQ. Unmatched junction bases numbered 4, after V lost 0 bases and J lost 10 bases. The CDR3 has 14 amino acids.

The chain carries TRBV6-6 and TRBJ1-1; D may be TRBD1 (6 bases). From germline, CDR1 is MNHNY and CDR2 SVGAGI (reference sequence). The CDR3 has 13 residues. Trimming cost V 5 bases and J 5 bases, with 12 bases left between them. The CDR3 sequence is CASSRGGWTEAFF. CDR3 sequence (DNA): TGTGCCAGCAGTAGGGGGGGTTGGACTGAAGCTTTCTTT.

The V gene is TRBV30, the J gene TRBJ1-1; weak D call: TRBD1 (5 bases). The CDR3 is made up of 14 amino acids. V was shortened by 2 bases and J by 5 bases, with 15 bases between the two germline ends. Per the germline V gene, CDR1 is GTSNPN and CDR2 is SVGIG (reference sequence). CDR3 nucleotide sequence: TGTGCCTGGAGTCCCCAATCGGGGGGGACTGAAGCTTTCTTT. Amino acid sequence: CAWSPQSGGTEAFF.

V gene TRBV7-5 combines with J gene TRBJ2-7; TRBD2, the D gene given by the table, was not confirmed from the DNA. TRBV7-5 is a documented pseudogene. The CDR3 runs 14 residues. The CDR3 is CARSLRTSVCEQYF. The CDR3 DNA follows: TGTGCCAGAAGCTTAAGGACTAGCGTCTGCGAGCAGTACTTC.

The chain carries TRBV9 and TRBJ1-1, with D hard to call. The CDR3 runs to 13 residues. CDR1 SGDLS and CDR2 YYNGEE come from the germline V gene. V lost 0 bases to trimming and J lost 5 bases, with 8 bases between them. CDR3 nucleotides: TGTGCCAGCAGCGTAGTAGAAGGGACTGAAGCTTTCTTT. The encoded protein is CASSVVEGTEAFF.

In DNA form, the CDR3 reads TGCGCCAGCAGCCAAGGACTGAGGAGCAATCAGCCCCAGCATTTT. Protein product: CASSQGLRSNQPQHF. The chain combines TRBV4-3 with TRBJ1-5, with D unclear. Trimming pared 1 base from V and 1 base from J, leaving 8 bases between. The germline V gene has CDR1 LGHNA and CDR2 YSLEER. The CDR3 sequence is 15 residues long.

This clone has only one observation. The chain recombines TRBV5-1 with TRBJ1-1; D call uncertain. CDR1 is SGHRS, CDR2 YFSETQ, per germline. The CDR3 sequence is 14 residues long. The ends were cut back, 0 bases at V and 11 bases at J, with 17 bases in the middle. The CDR3 bases are TGCGCCAGCAGCTTGGCCTCCCCCCCCGTGGAGGCTTTCTTT. Protein product: CASSLASPPVEAFF.

Only one count was recorded for this clone. The chain recombines TRBV27 with TRBJ2-7; D might be TRBD2 (9 bases). The V end was cut by 2 bases, the J end by 6 bases, with 32 bases between. The germline CDR1 and CDR2 sequences are MNHEY and SMNVEV (reference sequence). The CDR3 runs 20 residues. The CDR3, as DNA: TGTGCCAGCAGTTTACGGGTGGGGACAGGTTCTAGCGGGAAGTGGGGCGAGCAGTACTTC. It codes for CASSLRVGTGSSGKWGEQYF.

V is TRBV7-8 and J is TRBJ1-4; 7 nucleotides agree with TRBD1. The CDR3 loop spans 16 amino acids. Looked up from germline, CDR1 is SGHVS and CDR2 is FQNEAQ. V dropped 5 bases and J dropped 5; count of bases not matched to a gene: 11. The CDR3 DNA sequence: TGTGCCAGCAGCACCAGAATCAGGGGGGGGAATGAAAAACTGTTTTTT. Translating gives CASSTRIRGGNEKLFF.

The V and J genes are TRBV18 and TRBJ2-7; D not certain. Trimming left V 2 bases short and J 2 bases short, with 7 bases between. The CDR3 length is 13 residues. From germline, CDR1 is KGHSH and CDR2 LQKENI. The CDR3 spells CASSPGNPYEQYF. In nucleotides, the CDR3 is TGTGCCAGCTCACCAGGGAACCCCTACGAGCAGTACTTC.

In its sample, this clone was seen a few times. The chain joins TRBV7-9 to TRBJ2-1; TRBD1 aligns across 8 bases. Germline V gene sequence: CDR1 SEHNR, CDR2 FQNEAQ (reference sequence). V lost 4 bases and J lost 4; bases outside the gene matches: 6. This CDR3 has 15 residues. The chain's CDR3 is CASSSGTGSYNEQFF. The CDR3 nucleotides read TGTGCCAGCAGCTCCGGGACAGGTTCTTACAATGAGCAGTTCTTC.

V usage is TRBV30 and J usage is TRBJ1-1; possible D gene TRBD1, 5 bases. Trimming pared 5 bases from V and 6 bases from J, leaving 16 bases between. The CDR3 has 13 residues. Germline lookup yields CDR1 GTSNPN and CDR2 SVGIG (reference sequence). The CDR3 DNA reads TGTGCCTGGGGGGCGGAGGGTTACGCTGAAGCTTTCTTT. Translation: CAWGAEGYAEAFF.

V and J are TRBV9 and TRBJ1-1; D is possibly TRBD1 (5 bases). This CDR3 comprises 15 residues. V was clipped by 6 bases and J by 0 bases, with 15 bases between them. From germline, CDR1 is SGDLS and CDR2 YYNGEE. In nucleotides, the CDR3 is TGTGCCAGCAAACCGGGGGGACCAATGAACACTGAAGCTTTCTTT. Amino acid sequence: CASKPGGPMNTEAFF. Complete variable domain (other parts from reference TRBV9 and TRBJ1-1): DSGVTQTPKHLITATGQRVTLRCSPRSGDLSVYWYQQSLDQGLQFLIQYYNGEERAKGNILERFSAQQFPDLHSELNLSSLELGDSALYFCASKPGGPMNTEAFFGQGTRLTVV.

This chain joins TRBV19 and TRBJ2-2; weak D call: TRBD2 (5 bases). This CDR3 has 17 residues. Germline V gene data show CDR1 as LNHDA and CDR2 as SQIVND (reference sequence). Trimming removed 5 bases at V and 6 bases at J, with 22 bases between. CDR3 region: CASSLELGWAKAGELFF. The CDR3 DNA reads TGTGCCAGTAGTCTCGAACTAGGTTGGGCGAAGGCCGGGGAGCTGTTTTTT.

The rearrangement joins TRBV21-1 to TRBJ1-2; the table's TRBD1 call for D was not verified on the DNA. TRBV21-1 has pseudogene status. The CDR3 extends over 12 amino acids. CDR3 sequence: CASSKEDRVEAF. CDR3 DNA: TGTGCCAGCAGCAAGGAAGACAGGGTTGAAGCCTTC.

V gene TRBV9 combines with J gene TRBJ1-2, with D uncertain. V was pared by 8 bases and J by 8 bases, with 10 bases between. CDR3 length equals 10 residues. Germline V gene sequence: CDR1 SGDLS, CDR2 YYNGEE. The CDR3 DNA follows: TGTGCCAGACCGTATGTGGGCTACACCTTC. It is translated as CARPYVGYTF. The full variable domain, with the rest looked up from reference TRBV9 and TRBJ1-2, is DSGVTQTPKHLITATGQRVTLRCSPRSGDLSVYWYQQSLDQGLQFLIQYYNGEERAKGNILERFSAQQFPDLHSELNLSSLELGDSALYFCARPYVGYTFGSGTRLTVV.